A single sample gave rise to the 24 T cell receptor beta chains below, sequenced in a study of cytomegalovirus exposure and HLA in healthy donors. The PCR made use of 60 Vbeta and 13 Jbeta primers. Profiling relied on immunoSEQ multiplex PCR, and the TCRdb table lists in-frame clones only, not all of them. The table shows fewer than 130,000 clones, with around 80% occurring only once. Sequencing input: PBMCs. The receptors derive from a female donor in good health and CMV-seropositive.

The chain has TRBV6-5 and TRBJ1-4; D call uncertain. The CDR3 contains 16 residues. Germline assignment: CDR1 MNHEY and CDR2 SVGAGI. V was clipped by 0 bases and J by 0 bases, with 8 bases between them. The CDR3 loop reads CASSYSSGATNEKLFF. The CDR3 coding sequence is TGTGCCAGCAGTTACTCCTCCGGAGCAACTAATGAAAAACTGTTTTTT.

The chain recombines TRBV11-2 with TRBJ2-1, with 9 bases aligning to TRBD2. V dropped 4 bases and J dropped 6; count of bases not matched to a gene: 7. There are 15 residues in the CDR3. CDR1 is SGHAT and CDR2 is FQNNGV in the germline V gene. CDR3 coding DNA: TGTGCCAGCAGCTCCTCCGGGACTAGCCCCAATGAGCAGTTCTTC. Its translation: CASSSSGTSPNEQFF.

The chain recombines TRBV6-6 with TRBJ2-3; D is uncertain. Germline CDR1 reads MNHNY; CDR2 reads SVGAGI (reference sequence). The length of the CDR3 is 12 residues. With 6 bases removed from V and 3 bases from J, the gap between germline ends came to 7 bases. The CDR3 DNA follows: TGTGCCAGCAGCCCCCAGACAGATACGCAGTATTTT. As protein: CASSPQTDTQYF.

This clone was observed a few times. The chain recombines TRBV7-9 with TRBJ2-3; 10 bases are a match to TRBD2. Germline V gene lookup returns CDR1 SEHNR and CDR2 FQNEAQ (reference sequence). This CDR3 region has 16 residues. The V segment lost 5 bases and the J segment 6 bases; nucleotides outside the gene matches: 11. CDR3 sequence reads: CASSPEGLATRDTQYF. The CDR3 DNA sequence: TGTGCCAGCAGCCCAGAGGGACTAGCGACCAGGGATACGCAGTATTTT.

This clone was detected only a few times. The DNA for the CDR3 is TGTGCCAGCAGGACATTCTACGAGCAGTACTTC. It yields the protein CASRTFYEQYF. The chain uses TRBV2 and TRBJ2-7; D unresolved. Germline loops: CDR1 SNHLY, CDR2 FYNNEI. This CDR3 is 11 amino acids long. With 6 bases removed from V and 3 bases from J, the gap between germline ends came to 6 bases.

This clone has only a few counts. This chain connects TRBV6-1 to TRBJ2-1; the D is unclear. The V end was cut by 2 bases, the J end by 14 bases, with 10 bases between. In germline, CDR1 is MNHNS, CDR2 SASEGT. The CDR3 extends over 11 amino acids. CDR3 residues: CASSEYGPEFF. The CDR3 region has the DNA TGTGCCAGCAGTGAATATGGGCCTGAGTTCTTC.

The rearrangement uses TRBV5-5 and TRBJ1-5; no firm D call. There are 15 residues in the CDR3. Germline V gene data show CDR1 as SGHKS and CDR2 as YYEKEE (reference sequence). V was pared by 2 bases and J by 7 bases, with 16 bases between. The CDR3 DNA reads as TGTGCCAGCAGCTTAGCGGTATTGGCGTTGCAGCCCCAGCATTTT. Its protein product is CASSLAVLALQPQHF.

This clone has only one observation. The CDR3 here is CASSLLAVYNEQFF. The CDR3 coding sequence is TGTGCCAGCAGTTTACTTGCGGTATACAATGAGCAGTTCTTC. This sequence joins TRBV28 and TRBJ2-1; D not certain. Looked up from germline, CDR1 is MDHEN and CDR2 is SYDVKM. Trimming pared 2 bases from V and 4 bases from J, leaving 9 bases between. The CDR3 sequence is 14 residues long.

V is TRBV2 and J is TRBJ1-2; D may be TRBD1 (6 bases). V was shortened by 2 bases and J by 6 bases, with 16 bases between the two germline ends. The CDR3 has 15 amino acids. Germline-derived CDR1 and CDR2 are SNHLY and FYNNEI. CDR3 protein: CASSEMGGARDGYTF. CDR3 bases: TGTGCCAGCAGTGAAATGGGGGGGGCGCGAGATGGCTACACCTTC.

This chain joins TRBV25-1 and TRBJ1-2, with a possible D match to TRBD1 (5 bases). The CDR3 has 14 amino acids. V was clipped by 4 bases and J by 5 bases, with 14 bases between them. The V gene's germline CDR1 is MGHDK and CDR2 SYGVNS. CDR3 amino acids: CASSAGRGGYGYTF. Here the CDR3 DNA reads TGTGCCAGCAGTGCCGGACGGGGGGGGTATGGCTACACCTTC.

The chain is built from TRBV11-2 and TRBJ2-6; maybe TRBD1 (6 bases). The V gene's germline CDR1 is SGHAT and CDR2 FQNNGV. V was clipped by 5 bases and J by 2 bases, with 16 bases between them. This CDR3 comprises 17 residues. CDR3 coding DNA: TGTGCCAGCAGCCTTCGACAGGTACTGGCTGGGGCCAACGTCCTGACTTTC. Protein sequence: CASSLRQVLAGANVLTF.

The chain joins TRBV18 to TRBJ2-1; 7 bases map to TRBD1. There are 15 residues in the CDR3. With V trimmed by 2 bases and J by 4 bases, 5 bases remained unmatched. Germline loops: CDR1 KGHSH, CDR2 LQKENI. This CDR3 is CASSPRTGSYNEQFF. The CDR3 nucleotides read TGTGCCAGCTCACCAAGGACAGGATCGTACAATGAGCAGTTCTTC.

This sequence joins TRBV7-2 and TRBJ1-5; TRBD1 might be the D (5 bases). This CDR3 is built from 18 residues. V shed 1 base and J shed 2 bases, with 18 bases lying between them. CDR1 SGHTA and CDR2 FQGNSA come from the germline V gene. The chain's CDR3 is CASSLESAGRSGNQPQHF. DNA for the CDR3: TGTGCCAGCAGCTTAGAGTCGGCAGGGAGGTCTGGCAATCAGCCCCAGCATTTT.

The chain uses TRBV11-3 and TRBJ2-3, with D possibly matching TRBD1 (6 bases). V lost 4 bases to trimming and J lost 6 bases, with 11 bases between them. The CDR3 consists of 13 residues. Germline loops: CDR1 SGHNT, CDR2 YENEEA. CDR3 DNA sequence: TGTGCCAGCAGCTCCAGGGGATTCGATACGCAGTATTTT. Its translation: CASSSRGFDTQYF.

The genes are TRBV29-1 and TRBJ2-7, with 8 bases aligning to TRBD2. The length of the CDR3 is 15 residues. V was clipped by 0 bases and J by 2 bases; unmatched bases: 6. Germline lookup yields CDR1 SQVTM and CDR2 ANQGSEA. The CDR3 protein is CSVEDPHGRAYEQYF. CDR3 nucleotides: TGCAGCGTTGAAGATCCCCACGGGAGGGCCTACGAGCAGTACTTC.

The chain joins TRBV5-1 to TRBJ2-2; D ambiguous. This CDR3 is 14 amino acids long. Germline V gene sequence: CDR1 SGHRS, CDR2 YFSETQ. Between the trimmed V and J ends, which lost 4 bases and 3 bases, there was a span of 10 bases. The CDR3 sequence is CASSPWSDTGELFF. The CDR3 DNA follows: TGCGCCAGCAGCCCCTGGTCGGACACCGGGGAGCTGTTTTTT.

The chain employs TRBV5-8 and TRBJ1-2; D uncertain. Germline-derived CDR1 and CDR2 are SGHTS and YDEGEE. Trimming pared 0 bases from V and 8 bases from J, leaving 11 bases between. This CDR3 region has 13 residues. CDR3 protein: CASSLVRVEGYTF. The CDR3 DNA is TGTGCCAGCAGCTTGGTACGGGTAGAAGGCTACACCTTC.

The CDR3 protein is CASSLMPGRETQYF. In DNA form, the CDR3 reads TGTGCCAGCAGCTTAATGCCCGGTCGGGAGACCCAGTACTTC. The V and J genes are TRBV7-3 and TRBJ2-5; D uncertain. Trimming took off 1 base at V and 5 bases at J, with 11 bases between the two ends. Germline V lookup: CDR1 SGHTA, CDR2 FQGTGA. The CDR3 consists of 14 residues.

The chain uses TRBV7-6 and TRBJ2-3; the D gene is possibly TRBD1 (5 bases). The CDR3 consists of 13 residues. The V and J ends lost 5 bases and 5 bases respectively, with 11 bases between them. CDR1 is SGHVS, CDR2 FNYEAQ, per germline. The CDR3 DNA is TGTGCCAGCAGCGTCAGGGTTCAAGATACGCAGTATTTT. This codes for CASSVRVQDTQYF.

The chain has TRBV5-1 and TRBJ2-1, with 10 bases matching TRBD1. The CDR3 totals 14 residues. J gave up 7 bases and V 3 bases, and 4 bases lay outside the gene matches. The germline gives CDR1 SGHRS, CDR2 YFSETQ. CDR3 DNA: TGCGCCAGCAGCTGGACAGGGGGTAGGAATGAGCAGTTCTTC. Its translation: CASSWTGGRNEQFF.

The rearrangement joins TRBV7-3 to TRBJ2-3, with D perhaps matching TRBD1 (6 bases). V lost 2 bases and J 0 bases, leaving 12 bases between the germline ends. The CDR3 sequence is 16 residues long. The germline V gene has CDR1 SGHTA and CDR2 FQGTGA. CDR3 sequence: CASSLADRLSTDTQYF. CDR3 DNA: TGTGCCAGCAGCTTAGCCGACAGGCTAAGCACAGATACGCAGTATTTT.

The V and J genes are TRBV20-1 and TRBJ1-4, with D hard to call. V dropped 2 bases and J dropped 11 bases, with 9 bases sitting between them. Germline V gives CDR1 DFQATT, CDR2 SNEGSKA (reference sequence). The CDR3 runs to 11 residues. CDR3 in DNA: TGCAGTGCTAGATTTGACTGGAAACTGTTTTTT. Its translation is CSARFDWKLFF.

This chain joins TRBV27 and TRBJ1-6; 9 positions match TRBD1. This CDR3 has 15 amino acids. The J segment lost 7 bases and the V segment lost 2 bases, leaving 3 bases of the junction unmatched. Germline CDR1 reads MNHEY; CDR2 reads SMNVEV (reference sequence). This CDR3 is CASSLGTGNNSPLHF. The CDR3 DNA sequence: TGTGCCAGCAGTTTAGGGACAGGGAACAATTCACCCCTCCACTTT.

The chain couples TRBV4-2 to TRBJ2-1; 15 positions agree with TRBD2. V lost 3 bases to trimming and J lost 4 bases; unmatched junction nucleotides: 4. The CDR3 loop spans 17 amino acids. In germline, CDR1 is LGHNA, CDR2 YNFKEQ. The CDR3 nucleotides are TGTGCCAGCAGCCATGGACTAGCGGGAGGGTCGTACAATGAGCAGTTCTTC. Amino acid sequence: CASSHGLAGGSYNEQFF.